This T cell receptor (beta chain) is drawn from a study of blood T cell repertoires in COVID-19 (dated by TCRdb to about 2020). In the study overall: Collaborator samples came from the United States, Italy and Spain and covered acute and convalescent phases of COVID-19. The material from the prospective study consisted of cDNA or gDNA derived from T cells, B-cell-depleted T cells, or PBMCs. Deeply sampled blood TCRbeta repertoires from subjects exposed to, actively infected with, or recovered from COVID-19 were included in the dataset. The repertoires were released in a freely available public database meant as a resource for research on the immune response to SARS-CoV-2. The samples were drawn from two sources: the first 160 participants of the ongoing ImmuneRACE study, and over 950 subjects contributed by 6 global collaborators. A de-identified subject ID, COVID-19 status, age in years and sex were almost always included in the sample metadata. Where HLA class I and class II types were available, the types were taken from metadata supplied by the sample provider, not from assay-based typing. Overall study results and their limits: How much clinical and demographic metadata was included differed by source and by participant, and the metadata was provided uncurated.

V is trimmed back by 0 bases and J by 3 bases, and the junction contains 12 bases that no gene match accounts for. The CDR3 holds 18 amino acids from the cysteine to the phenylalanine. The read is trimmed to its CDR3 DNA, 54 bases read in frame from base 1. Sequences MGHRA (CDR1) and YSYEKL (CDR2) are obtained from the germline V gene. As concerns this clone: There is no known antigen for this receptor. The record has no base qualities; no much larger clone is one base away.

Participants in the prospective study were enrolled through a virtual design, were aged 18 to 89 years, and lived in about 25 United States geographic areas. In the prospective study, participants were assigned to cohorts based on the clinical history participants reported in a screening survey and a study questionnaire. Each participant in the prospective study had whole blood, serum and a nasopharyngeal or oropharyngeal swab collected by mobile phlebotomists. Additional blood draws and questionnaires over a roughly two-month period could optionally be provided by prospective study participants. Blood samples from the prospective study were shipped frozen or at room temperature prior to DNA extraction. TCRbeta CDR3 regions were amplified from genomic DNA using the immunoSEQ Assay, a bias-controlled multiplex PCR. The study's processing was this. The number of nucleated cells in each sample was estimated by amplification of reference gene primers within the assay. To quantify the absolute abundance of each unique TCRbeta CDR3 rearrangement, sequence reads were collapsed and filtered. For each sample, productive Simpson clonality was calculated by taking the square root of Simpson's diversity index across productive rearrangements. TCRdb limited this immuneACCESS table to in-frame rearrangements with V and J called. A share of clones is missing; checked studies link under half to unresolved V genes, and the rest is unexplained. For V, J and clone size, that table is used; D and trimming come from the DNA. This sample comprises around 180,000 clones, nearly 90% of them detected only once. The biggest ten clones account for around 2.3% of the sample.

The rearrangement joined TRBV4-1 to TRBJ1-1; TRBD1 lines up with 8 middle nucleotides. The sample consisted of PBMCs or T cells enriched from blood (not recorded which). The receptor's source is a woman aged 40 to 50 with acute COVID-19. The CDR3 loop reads CASSQDLRTGSRDTEAFF. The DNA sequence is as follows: TGCGCCAGCAGCCAAGATCTCCGGACAGGGTCTCGGGACACTGAAGCTTTCTTT.